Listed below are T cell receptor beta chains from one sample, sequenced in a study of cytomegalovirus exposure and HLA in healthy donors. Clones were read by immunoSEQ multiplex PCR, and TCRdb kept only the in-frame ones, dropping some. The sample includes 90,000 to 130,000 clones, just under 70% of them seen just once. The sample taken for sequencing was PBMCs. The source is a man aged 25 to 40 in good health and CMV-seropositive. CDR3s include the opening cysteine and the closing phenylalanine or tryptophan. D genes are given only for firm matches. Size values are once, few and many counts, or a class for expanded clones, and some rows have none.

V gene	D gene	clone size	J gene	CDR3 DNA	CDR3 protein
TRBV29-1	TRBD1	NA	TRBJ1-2	TGCAGCGTTGATCGCGGGACAGGGGGTACCCTCAGCGTTTATGGCTACACCTTC	CSVDRGTGGTLSVYGYTF
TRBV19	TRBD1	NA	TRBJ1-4	TGTGCCAGTAGACCCACAGGGGTAGTGGCTAATGAAAAACTGTTTTTT	CASRPTGVVANEKLFF
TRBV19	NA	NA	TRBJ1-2	TGTGCCAGTAGTGACGGGGGCTACACCTTC	CASSDGGYTF
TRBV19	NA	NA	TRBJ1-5	TGTGCCAGTAGTATAGATCGAAGGGGGGGGAATCAGCCCCAGCATTTT	CASSIDRRGGNQPQHF
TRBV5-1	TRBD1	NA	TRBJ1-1	TGCGCCAGCAGCTTTACCTTCGGGACAGAGAACACTGAAGCTTTCTTT	CASSFTFGTENTEAFF
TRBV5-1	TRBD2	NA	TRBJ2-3	TGCGCCAGCAGCGTGGGACTAGACACAGATACGCAGTATTTT	CASSVGLDTDTQYF
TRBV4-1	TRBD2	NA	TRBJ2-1	TGCGCCAGCAGCCAAGTACTAGCGGGCAATGAGCAGTTCTTC	CASSQVLAGNEQFF
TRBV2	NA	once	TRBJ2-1	TGTGCCAGCCTTTCGGGATACCTGCAGGATGAGCAGTTCTTC	CASLSGYLQDEQFF
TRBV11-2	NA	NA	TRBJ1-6	TGTGCCAGCAGCTTAGAGAGTAATTCACCCCTCCACTTT	CASSLESNSPLHF
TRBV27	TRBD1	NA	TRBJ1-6	TGTGCCAGCAGTTTAGGAGGGGGCAGTACACCCCTCCACTTT	CASSLGGGSTPLHF
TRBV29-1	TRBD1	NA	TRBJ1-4	TGCAGCGTTGAAAGCACAGGGGACGAAAAACTGTTTTTT	CSVESTGDEKLFF
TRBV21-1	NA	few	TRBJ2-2	TGTGCCAGCAGCAAAGGAAGGGCGGGGGCGAACACCGGGGAGCTGTTTTTT	CASSKGRAGANTGELFF
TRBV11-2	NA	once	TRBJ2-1	TGTGCCAGCAGCCCCAACAATGAGCAGTTCTTC	CASSPNNEQFF
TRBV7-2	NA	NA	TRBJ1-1	TGTGCCAGCAGCCGAACAGGATTGAACACTGAAGCTTTCTTT	CASSRTGLNTEAFF
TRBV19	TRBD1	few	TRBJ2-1	TGTGCCAGTAGTATTGAGGCCGGGGACAGGATAAAAGAGCAGTTCTTC	CASSIEAGDRIKEQFF